This T cell receptor (beta chain) was identified in a study of blood T cell repertoires in COVID-19. Study-level background: Sites in the United States, Italy and Spain provided acute and convalescent COVID-19 samples.

This CDR3 has 14 residues. CDR1 and CDR2 from the germline V gene are MNHEY and SVGAGI. Trimming removed 0 bases from V and 13 bases from J, with 18 bases in between. The repertoire was sequenced with immunoSEQ multiplex PCR; TCRdb's copy has only in-frame clones and lacks some. This sample has under 150,000 clones, with 84% found just once. The chain combines TRBV6-5 with TRBJ1-2; D not resolved. Sequenced sample: peripheral blood. The receptor was derived from a man aged 55-75 years with acute or convalescent COVID-19. CDR3: CASSYSGSASGFTF. Here the CDR3 DNA reads TGTGCCAGCAGTTACTCTGGCAGCGCCTCTGGTTTCACCTTC.